This TCR beta chain appears in the sequencing data of a study of patients and donors after allogeneic stem cell transplantation. CDR1 and CDR2 (germline): DFQATT, SNEGSKA (reference sequence). V was cut by 6 bases and J by 6 bases, with 17 bases left in between. CDR3 length: 13 amino acids. TCRdb re-called the RT-PCR reads through MiXCR, storing one row per CDR3 protein. The sample lists about 960,000 distinct CDR3 sequences, roughly 18% occurring once. V and J are TRBV20-1 and TRBJ1-1; the D is unclear. What was sequenced was blood, either unsorted or a sorted T cell fraction (not recorded which). This receptor was obtained from a human donor who was either an allogeneic HSCT recipient or a stem cell or donor lymphocyte infusion donor (not recorded which). It is not recorded whose cells these are; they may come from a transplant donor. CDR3 loop: CSASSGIHAEAFF. The CDR3, as DNA: TGCAGTGCCTCTTCGGGAATTCATGCTGAAGCTTTCTTT.